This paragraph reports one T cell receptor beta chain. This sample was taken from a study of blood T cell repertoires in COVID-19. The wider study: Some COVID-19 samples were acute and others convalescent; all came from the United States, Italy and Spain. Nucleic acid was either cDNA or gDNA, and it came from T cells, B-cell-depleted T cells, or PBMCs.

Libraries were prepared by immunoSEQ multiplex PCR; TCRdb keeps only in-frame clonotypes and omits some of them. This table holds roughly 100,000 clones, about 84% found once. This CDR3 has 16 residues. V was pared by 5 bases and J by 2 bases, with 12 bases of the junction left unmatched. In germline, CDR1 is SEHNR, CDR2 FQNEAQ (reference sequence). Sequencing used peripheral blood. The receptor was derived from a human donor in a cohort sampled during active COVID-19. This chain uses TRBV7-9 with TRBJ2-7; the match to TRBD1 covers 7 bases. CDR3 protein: CASSPGQDPRAYEQYF. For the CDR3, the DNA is TGTGCCAGCAGCCCCGGACAGGACCCTCGAGCCTACGAGCAGTACTTC.